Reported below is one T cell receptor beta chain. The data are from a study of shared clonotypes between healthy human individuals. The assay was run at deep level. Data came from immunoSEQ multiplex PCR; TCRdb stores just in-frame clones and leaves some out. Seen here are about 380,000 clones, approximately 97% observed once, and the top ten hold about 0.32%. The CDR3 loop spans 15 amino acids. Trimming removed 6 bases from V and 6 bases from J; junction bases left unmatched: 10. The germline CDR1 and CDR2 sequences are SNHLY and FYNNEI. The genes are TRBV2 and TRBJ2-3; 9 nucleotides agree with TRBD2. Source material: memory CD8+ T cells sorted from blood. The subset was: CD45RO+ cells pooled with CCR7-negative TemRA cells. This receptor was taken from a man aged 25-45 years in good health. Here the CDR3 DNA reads TGTGCCAGCAGGGTGACTAGCGGCGGTGGGGATACGCAGTATTTT. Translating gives CASRVTSGGGDTQYF.